This T cell receptor (beta chain) appears in the sequencing data of a study of CD8 T cells in Susac syndrome. Points from the study as a whole: As acknowledged by the study, its TCR sequencing and HLA analysis included a relatively small number of individuals.

This CDR3 region has 17 residues. J lost 7 bases, V lost 0 bases, and 10 bases had no gene match. Germline V lookup: CDR1 PRHDT, CDR2 FYEKMQ (reference sequence). Notes on this clonotype: Its antigen is not known.

High-throughput TCR beta sequencing covered peripheral CD8+ and CD4+ T cells. The multiple sclerosis controls were treatment-naive patients, and their relapsing-remitting disease was stable or active. Random hexamers were used to reverse transcribe the RNA input (about 0.5 to 1 ug). Coverage of TCR beta CDR3 amplification by immunoSEQ multiplex PCR extended to 54 Vbeta and 13 Jbeta. TCRdb called the immunoSEQ multiplex PCR reads again in MiXCR, with one record for every CDR3 protein. The sample lists 400,000 or so distinct CDR3 sequences, 75% to 90% seen once, with 0.12% in the top ten. J is TRBJ2-1 and V is TRBV13; 9 nucleotides match TRBD2. The specimen sequenced was CD8+ T cells from PBMCs. This receptor was obtained from a human donor with multiple sclerosis. Here the CDR3 reads CASSLGPAGGPSNEQFF. The CDR3 DNA follows: TGTGCCAGCAGCTTAGGCCCGGCGGGAGGGCCGTCTAATGAGCAGTTCTTC. Full variable domain (missing parts from reference TRBV13 and TRBJ2-1): AAGVIQSPRHLIKEKRETATLKCYPIPRHDTVYWYQQGPGQDPQFLISFYEKMQSDKGSIPDRFSAQQFSDYHSELNMSSLELGDSALYFCASSLGPAGGPSNEQFFGPGTRLTVL.